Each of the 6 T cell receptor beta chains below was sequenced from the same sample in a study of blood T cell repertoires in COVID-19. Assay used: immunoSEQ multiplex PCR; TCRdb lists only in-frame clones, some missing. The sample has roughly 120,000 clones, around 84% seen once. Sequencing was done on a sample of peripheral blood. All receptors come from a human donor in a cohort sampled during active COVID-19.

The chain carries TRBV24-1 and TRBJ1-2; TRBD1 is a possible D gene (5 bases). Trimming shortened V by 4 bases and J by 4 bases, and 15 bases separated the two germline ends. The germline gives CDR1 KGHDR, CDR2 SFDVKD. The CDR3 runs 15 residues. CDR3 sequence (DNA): TGTGCCACCAGTGACCCAGACAGACCGTCCTATGGCTACACCTTC. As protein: CATSDPDRPSYGYTF.

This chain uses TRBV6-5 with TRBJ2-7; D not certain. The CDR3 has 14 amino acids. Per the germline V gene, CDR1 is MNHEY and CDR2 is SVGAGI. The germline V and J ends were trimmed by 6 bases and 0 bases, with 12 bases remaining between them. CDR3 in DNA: TGTGCCAGCAGAACCTCTAGATCCTCCTACGAGCAGTACTTC. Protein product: CASRTSRSSYEQYF.

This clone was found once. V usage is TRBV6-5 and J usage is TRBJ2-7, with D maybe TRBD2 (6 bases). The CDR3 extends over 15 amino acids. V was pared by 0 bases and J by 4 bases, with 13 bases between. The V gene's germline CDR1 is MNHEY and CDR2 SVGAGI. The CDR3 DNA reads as TGTGCCAGCAGTTACTCTGGCGGGGTCGGTTACGAGCAGTACTTC. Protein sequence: CASSYSGGVGYEQYF.

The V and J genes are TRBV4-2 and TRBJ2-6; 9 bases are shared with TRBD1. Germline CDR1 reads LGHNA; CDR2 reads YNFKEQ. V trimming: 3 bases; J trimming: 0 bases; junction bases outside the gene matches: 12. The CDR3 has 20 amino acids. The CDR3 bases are TGTGCCAGCAGCCAGGAATACCCGGGACAGGGCCCCTCTGGGGCCAACGTCCTGACTTTC. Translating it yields CASSQEYPGQGPSGANVLTF.

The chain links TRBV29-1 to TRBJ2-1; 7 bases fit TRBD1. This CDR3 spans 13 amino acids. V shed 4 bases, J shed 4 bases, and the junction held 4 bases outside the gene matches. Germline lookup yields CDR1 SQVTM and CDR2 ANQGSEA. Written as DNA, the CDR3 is TGCAGCGTTGGAAGGGGGCAATACAATGAGCAGTTCTTC. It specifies CSVGRGQYNEQFF.

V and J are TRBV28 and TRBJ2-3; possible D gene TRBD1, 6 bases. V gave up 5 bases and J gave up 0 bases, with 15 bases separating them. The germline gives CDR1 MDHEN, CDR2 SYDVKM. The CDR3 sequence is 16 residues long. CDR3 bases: TGTGCCAGCAGTCTCGGGACACGCACTAGCACAGATACGCAGTATTTT. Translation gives CASSLGTRTSTDTQYF.